This TCR beta chain comes out of a study of CXCR3-negative and CXCR3-positive naive CD8 T cells. Broader study findings: Greater hydrophobicity was found in TRB CDR3s of CXCR3-positive naive cells than of CXCR3-negative naive cells. Each naive subset displayed comparably high diversity, whereas memory CD8+ cells displayed much lower diversity. Partial loss of CXCR3 expression followed cryopreservation; most assays used fresh PBMCs.

The sorter processed each CD8+ T cell subset in triplicate at 250,000 to 300,000 cells apiece. The naive CD8+ gate required CD45RO-CCR7+CD27+CD95- phenotype. On this clonotype: The antigen is unknown.

All TRB cDNA libraries came from 5' RACE performed with UMI labels. TCRdb processed the 5' RACE reads again and assigns one entry to each CDR3 protein, with no DNA. Recorded for this sample: roughly 99,000 distinct CDR3 sequences. The CDR3 extends over 15 amino acids. Germline V gene lookup returns CDR1 MNHEY and CDR2 SVGEGT. The sample comprised naive CXCR3+ CD8+ T cells from blood. As for subset: CD45RO-CCR7+CD27+CD95- naive CD8+ T cells expressing CXCR3 (TNR3+). The V call is TRBV6-2 or TRBV6-3, the J call TRBJ2-1; there is no DNA to check the TCRdb D call of TRBD2. The TCR comes from a human donor in good health. Some clones in this sample may be carry-over from other donors' samples. The CDR3: CASTKGLAGVNEQFF.